This T cell receptor beta chain came from a study of cytomegalovirus exposure and HLA in healthy donors. PCR primers comprised 60 Vbeta and 13 Jbeta primers. Profiled with immunoSEQ multiplex PCR; TCRdb holds only in-frame clones, not every one. The data hold about 150,000 clones, with around three quarters observed a single time. This TCR came from a man between 25 and 39 years old in good health. Input material: PBMCs.

CDR3 coding DNA: TGTGCCAGCAGCTTAGCTGCTAGCGGGACTCACTACGAGCAGTACTTC. It translates to CASSLAASGTHYEQYF. The rearrangement uses TRBV11-1 and TRBJ2-7; 9 bases fit TRBD2. CDR1 is SGHAT and CDR2 is FQDESV in the germline V gene (reference sequence). CDR3 length equals 16 residues. Trimming removed 0 bases from V and 3 bases from J; junction bases left unmatched: 6.